Below are 14 T cell receptor beta chains sequenced from a single sample in a study of blood T cells in healthy people across ages. The use of a sample-barcoded 5' primer and a J-beta primer mix characterized a second PCR of about 7 to 12 cycles. TCRdb reprocessed the 5' RACE reads via MiXCR and lists one record per CDR3 protein. The sample lists around 870,000 distinct CDR3 sequences, less than 35% occurring once. Material: blood. These receptors were collected from a woman aged 80 or over in good health.

As regards this clonotype: One end of the junction does not line up with germline, which may come from a read error. The CDR3 coding sequence is TGCAGCGGTGAAAGGGAGGGAATAGATACGCAGTATTTT. Amino acid sequence: CSGEREGIDTQYF. The rearrangement joins TRBV29-1 to TRBJ2-3; 7 bases are shared with TRBD2. This CDR3 is built from 13 residues. CDR1 is SQVTM and CDR2 is ANQGSEA in the germline V gene.

The gene calls are TRBV20-1 and TRBJ1-2, with TRBD1 identical over 10 bases. Per the germline V gene, CDR1 is DFQATT and CDR2 is SNEGSKA (reference sequence). Germline trimming cut 0 bases from V and 6 bases from J; bases unmatched to any gene: 7. The CDR3 spans 15 residues. The CDR3 region is CSARDEDRGRNGYTF. The CDR3 coding sequence is TGCAGTGCTAGAGACGAGGACAGGGGGAGGAATGGCTACACCTTC.

Of note for this clonotype: At one end, the junction sequence differs from germline, possibly due to a read error. The rearrangement joins TRBV11-2 to TRBJ2-1, with D unclear. Germline V gene lookup returns CDR1 SGHAT and CDR2 FQNNGV. The CDR3 has 12 residues. CDR3: CASSSKINGQFF. The CDR3 nucleotides read TGTGCCAGCAGCTCCAAGATCAATGGGCAGTTCTTC.

CDR3 amino acids: CSARDKGQFGAGGLREQYF. DNA for the CDR3: TGCAGTGCTAGAGATAAAGGCCAGTTTGGTGCGGGGGGGCTACGCGAGCAGTACTTC. V gene TRBV20-1 combines with J gene TRBJ2-5, with TRBD2 matching over 9 bases. The J call may be wrong; the DNA end is better matched by TRBJ2-7. The CDR3 length is 19 residues. Germline V gene sequence: CDR1 DFQATT, CDR2 SNEGSKA (reference sequence).

The V and J genes are TRBV7-9 and TRBJ1-2; the D is unclear. Germline CDR1 SEHNR, CDR2 FQNEAQ (reference sequence). V shed 3 bases and J shed 8 bases, with 19 bases lying between them. This CDR3 is 15 amino acids long. CDR3 DNA sequence: TGTGCCAGCAGCTTGGGAGCCTCCGGGAATCTAGGCTACACCTTC. It specifies CASSLGASGNLGYTF.

This clonotype was seen many times. The rearrangement links TRBV3-1 to TRBJ2-7; D gene unclear. The germline V gene has CDR1 LGHDT and CDR2 YNNKEL (reference sequence). Trimming stripped 3 bases from V and 4 bases from J, with 13 bases between. The CDR3 totals 14 residues. The CDR3 sequence: CASSHLGTVYEQYF. The CDR3 DNA is TGTGCCAGCAGCCATTTGGGCACCGTTTACGAGCAGTACTTC.

This clonotype was detected many times. The chain is built from TRBV29-1 and TRBJ2-1; the D gene is possibly TRBD1 (6 bases). CDR1 SQVTM and CDR2 ANQGSEA come from the germline V gene. Trimming took 3 bases from V and 3 from J, leaving 9 bases between them. The CDR3 runs 13 residues. The CDR3 region is CSVDTQGYNEQFF. CDR3 DNA sequence: TGCAGCGTTGACACACAGGGCTACAATGAGCAGTTCTTC.

The table lists this clonotype with many counts. The chain uses TRBV5-1 and TRBJ1-4; possible D gene TRBD1, 6 bases. Germline V gene data show CDR1 as SGHRS and CDR2 as YFSETQ. This CDR3 spans 15 amino acids. Trimming stripped 3 bases from V and 7 bases from J, with 16 bases between. CDR3 region: CASSSTGAVREKLFF. In nucleotides, the CDR3 is TGCGCCAGCAGCTCGACGGGGGCAGTTCGTGAAAAACTGTTTTTT. The variable domain in full, completed from reference TRBV5-1 and TRBJ1-4, reads KAGVTQTPRYLIKTRGQQVTLSCSPISGHRSVSWYQQTPGQGLQFLFEYFSETQRNKGNFPGRFSGRQFSNSRSEMNVSTLELGDSALYLCASSSTGAVREKLFFGSGTQLSVL.

At least ten counts were recorded for this clonotype. This rearrangement joins TRBV11-2 to TRBJ2-3; 11 bases are a match to TRBD2. Per germline, CDR1 SGHAT and CDR2 FQNNGV. There are 14 residues in the CDR3. V dropped 8 bases and J dropped 2; count of bases not matched to a gene: 3. CDR3 in amino acids: CASGTSGHTDTQYF. The CDR3 region has the DNA TGTGCCAGCGGGACTAGCGGTCACACAGATACGCAGTATTTT.

This clonotype has a count of ten or more. V is TRBV5-1 and J is TRBJ2-3; 9 bases are shared with TRBD1. Germline V gene sequence: CDR1 SGHRS, CDR2 YFSETQ. V shed 5 bases and J 4 bases; nucleotides not matched to a gene: 8. This CDR3 contains 15 residues. The CDR3 coding sequence is TGCGCCAGCAGATTAACCGGGACAGGGCCAGATACGCAGTATTTT. Its translation is CASRLTGTGPDTQYF.

This clonotype has a handful of counts. V is TRBV4-2 and J is TRBJ2-3, with a tentative D call TRBD2 (6 bases). Germline V CDR1 and CDR2: LGHNA, YNFKEQ. CDR3 length equals 19 residues. Trimming removed 0 bases at V and 5 bases at J, with 24 bases between. The CDR3 bases are TGTGCCAGCAGCCAAGAAGCGGCGCGGGGTCCATCCGGGGGAGATACGCAGTATTTT. It codes for CASSQEAARGPSGGDTQYF.

This rearrangement joins TRBV12-3 or TRBV12-4 to TRBJ1-2; 7 bases align to TRBD1. The CDR3 has 15 amino acids. The V gene end was trimmed by 1 base and the J gene end by 4 bases; junction bases not matched to a gene: 6. CDR3 DNA sequence: TGTGCCAGCAGTTTAGGACAGGGAGGCCGCTATGGCTACACCTTC. This sequence encodes CASSLGQGGRYGYTF.

The chain uses TRBV3-1 and TRBJ1-1; D unresolved. V lost 9 bases and J lost 1, with 12 bases in between. CDR1 is LGHDT, CDR2 YNNKEL, per germline (reference sequence). The CDR3 is made up of 13 amino acids. CDR3 protein: CASIGPPNTEAFF. CDR3 bases: TGTGCCAGTATCGGACCGCCGAACACTGAAGCTTTCTTT.

This sequence joins TRBV30 and TRBJ1-5, with a tentative D call TRBD1 (5 bases). Germline assignment: CDR1 GTSNPN and CDR2 SVGIG (reference sequence). V was trimmed by 5 bases and J by 2 bases, leaving 7 bases between them. This CDR3 is built from 12 residues. The CDR3 loop reads CAWGHRNQPQHF. CDR3 DNA sequence: TGTGCCTGGGGACATCGCAATCAGCCCCAGCATTTT.